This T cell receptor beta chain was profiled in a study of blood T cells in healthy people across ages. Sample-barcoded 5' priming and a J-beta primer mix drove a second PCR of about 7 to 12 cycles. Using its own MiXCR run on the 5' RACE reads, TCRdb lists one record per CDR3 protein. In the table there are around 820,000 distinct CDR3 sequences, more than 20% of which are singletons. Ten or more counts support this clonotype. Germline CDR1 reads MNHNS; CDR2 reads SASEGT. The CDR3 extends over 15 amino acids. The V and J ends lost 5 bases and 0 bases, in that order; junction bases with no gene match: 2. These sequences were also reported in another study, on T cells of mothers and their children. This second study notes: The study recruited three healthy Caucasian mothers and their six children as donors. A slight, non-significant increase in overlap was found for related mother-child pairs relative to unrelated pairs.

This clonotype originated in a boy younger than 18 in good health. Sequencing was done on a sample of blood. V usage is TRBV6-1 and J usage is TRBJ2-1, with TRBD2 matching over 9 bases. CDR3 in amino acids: CASSYSGSSYNEQFF. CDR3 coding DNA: TGTGCCAGCAGTTATAGCGGGAGCTCCTACAATGAGCAGTTCTTC.